This entry lists 32 T cell receptor beta chains sequenced from one sample in a study of shared clonotypes between healthy human individuals. Generated by immunoSEQ multiplex PCR, the TCRdb table keeps only in-frame clones and is missing some. This sample has 2 million to 2.5 million clones, with approximately 96% found just once. The sample taken for sequencing was naive CD4+ T cells sorted from blood. Subset specified: CD45RA+ positively selected. The receptors derive from a man aged 18 to 29 in good health.

This clone came up once. This sample also contains other DNA sequences that code for the same CDR3. This chain uses TRBV28 with TRBJ2-1; D unclear. Between the trimmed V and J ends, which lost 3 bases and 4 bases, there was a span of 4 bases. Germline V gene sequence: CDR1 MDHEN, CDR2 SYDVKM. The CDR3 covers 12 residues. The CDR3 sequence is CASSFLYNEQFF. Written as DNA, the CDR3 is TGTGCCAGCAGTTTCTTATACAATGAGCAGTTCTTC.

The V call is TRBV25-1, the J call TRBJ1-5; the D is unclear. CDR3 size: 15 residues. Germline-derived CDR1 and CDR2 are MGHDK and SYGVNS. Trimming stripped 3 bases from V and 0 bases from J, with 9 bases between. The CDR3 DNA reads as TGTGCCAGCAGTGAGGGAATTTATAGCAATCAGCCCCAGCATTTT. Residues: CASSEGIYSNQPQHF.

The rearrangement links TRBV10-3 to TRBJ2-3; TRBD1 matches 7 bases. The CDR3 has 14 residues. The germline V gene encodes CDR1 ENHRY and CDR2 SYGVKD. The ends lost 6 bases at V and 3 bases at J; junction bases unmatched: 6. In nucleotides, the CDR3 is TGTGCCATCAGGGACAGGAGCAAAACAGATACGCAGTATTTT. Amino acid sequence: CAIRDRSKTDTQYF.

The chain has TRBV2 and TRBJ2-5; D is perhaps TRBD1 or TRBD2 (5 bases each). Germline CDR1 reads SNHLY; CDR2 reads FYNNEI. Trimming cost V 4 bases and J 4 bases, with 10 bases left between them. CDR3 size: 13 residues. CDR3: CASSVTGGETQYF. The CDR3 DNA follows: TGTGCCAGCAGTGTTACAGGAGGAGAGACCCAGTACTTC.

The rearrangement links TRBV7-9 to TRBJ1-3; the match to TRBD1 covers 7 bases. Germline CDR1 reads SEHNR; CDR2 reads FQNEAQ (reference sequence). The CDR3 runs 16 residues. Trimming took 6 bases from V and 0 from J; bases not matched to a gene: 8. CDR3 sequence reads: CASRGTARSSGNTIYF. CDR3 sequence (DNA): TGTGCCAGCAGGGGGACAGCCCGGAGCTCTGGAAACACCATATATTTT.

The V and J genes are TRBV4-3 and TRBJ1-3; D possibly corresponds to TRBD1 (5 bases). The V and J ends lost 4 bases and 2 bases respectively, with 12 bases between them. The CDR3 consists of 15 residues. Germline V gene data show CDR1 as LGHNA and CDR2 as YSLEER. The CDR3 sequence: CASSLSRVTGNTIYF. In DNA form, the CDR3 reads TGCGCCAGCAGCCTCAGCAGGGTAACTGGAAACACCATATATTTT.

This clone was observed a few times. The chain carries TRBV18 and TRBJ1-5, with 7 positions matching TRBD1. With 3 bases clipped from V and 3 bases from J, the junction kept 14 bases outside the gene matches. The V gene's germline CDR1 is KGHSH and CDR2 LQKENI. This CDR3 contains 18 residues. Here the CDR3 DNA reads TGTGCCAGCTCACCCCTCCCGGTTACAGGGGCCGACAATCAGCCCCAGCATTTT. It translates to CASSPLPVTGADNQPQHF.

V usage is TRBV5-4 and J usage is TRBJ1-1, with unresolved D. Germline CDR1 is SGHNT and CDR2 is YYREEE (reference sequence). V lost 4 bases and J 5 bases, leaving 15 bases between the germline ends. This CDR3 is 14 amino acids long. CDR3 DNA: TGTGCCAGCAGCCAAGGACTGGATTCGACTGAAGCTTTCTTT. It specifies CASSQGLDSTEAFF.

The J gene is TRBJ2-2, the V gene TRBV12-5; 8 bases are a match to TRBD1. The CDR3 has 16 amino acids. J gave up 4 bases and V 2 bases, and 6 bases lay outside the gene matches. CDR1 and CDR2 (germline): LGHNT, FRNRAP. CDR3 coding DNA: TGTGCTAGTGGTTTGCCATACAGGGGGGTCACCGGGGAGCTGTTTTTT. Translation gives CASGLPYRGVTGELFF.

About this clone itself: The same CDR3 arises from other DNA sequences in this sample as well. The CDR3 bases are TGCGCCAGCAGCTTGGATCAAGAGACCCAGTACTTC. Translating gives CASSLDQETQYF. The chain is built from TRBV5-1 and TRBJ2-5; D not resolved. Trimming stripped 0 bases from V and 2 bases from J, with 2 bases between. The CDR3 has 12 amino acids. Germline values: CDR1 SGHRS, CDR2 YFSETQ.

The chain recombines TRBV30 with TRBJ1-2, with D tentatively TRBD1 (5 bases). V lost 4 bases and J lost 8, with 17 bases in between. The V gene's germline CDR1 is GTSNPN and CDR2 SVGIG (reference sequence). CDR3 length: 13 amino acids. In DNA form, the CDR3 reads TGTGCCTGGACCTCCGGGACCCTGGGAGGCTACACCTTC. Translated: CAWTSGTLGGYTF.

The chain links TRBV6-5 to TRBJ2-5; 8 nucleotides agree with TRBD2. V shed 6 bases and J 2 bases; nucleotides not matched to a gene: 2. This CDR3 has 13 amino acids. CDR1 and CDR2 from the germline V gene are MNHEY and SVGAGI. CDR3 residues: CASRLAGQETQYF. The CDR3 DNA follows: TGTGCCAGCAGGTTAGCGGGACAAGAGACCCAGTACTTC.

The chain links TRBV9 to TRBJ2-3; D is unresolved. Trimming removed 0 bases at V and 2 bases at J, with 7 bases between. Looked up from germline, CDR1 is SGDLS and CDR2 is YYNGEE. The CDR3 runs 14 residues. CDR3 in amino acids: CASSVDHLTDTQYF. In DNA form, the CDR3 reads TGTGCCAGCAGCGTAGATCACCTCACAGATACGCAGTATTTT.

The chain combines TRBV6-5 with TRBJ1-5; tentatively, D is TRBD1 (5 bases). Germline-derived CDR1 and CDR2 are MNHEY and SVGAGI. V dropped 0 bases and J dropped 6 bases, with 12 bases sitting between them. This CDR3 is built from 15 residues. The CDR3 nucleotides are TGTGCCAGCAGTTACTCGAGGCAGGGCACTCAGCCCCAGCATTTT. Residues: CASSYSRQGTQPQHF.

V and J are TRBV9 and TRBJ2-2, with D possibly being TRBD2 (5 bases). The CDR3 contains 16 residues. Germline values: CDR1 SGDLS, CDR2 YYNGEE. Trimming removed 1 base at V and 5 bases at J, with 15 bases between. The CDR3 DNA sequence: TGTGCCAGCAGCGTAATAGGCCCCGGCGGGACCGGGGAGCTGTTTTTT. Protein product: CASSVIGPGGTGELFF. Using reference TRBV9 and TRBJ2-2 for the parts outside the CDR3, the full variable domain is DSGVTQTPKHLITATGQRVTLRCSPRSGDLSVYWYQQSLDQGLQFLIQYYNGEERAKGNILERFSAQQFPDLHSELNLSSLELGDSALYFCASSVIGPGGTGELFFGEGSRLTVL.

This chain uses TRBV25-1 with TRBJ1-4; unclear D gene. Trimming removed 5 bases at V and 7 bases at J, with 11 bases between. The CDR3 extends over 13 amino acids. The germline V gene encodes CDR1 MGHDK and CDR2 SYGVNS. CDR3 loop: CASSLSSGEKLFF. CDR3 coding DNA: TGTGCCAGCAGTCTTAGCAGTGGTGAAAAACTGTTTTTT.

This chain joins TRBV11-2 and TRBJ2-5; possibly TRBD1 for D (6 bases). The germline V gene has CDR1 SGHAT and CDR2 FQNNGV. Trimming removed 4 bases from V and 5 bases from J, with 17 bases in between. CDR3 length: 15 amino acids. The CDR3 sequence is CASSSAPQGMETQYF. CDR3 coding DNA: TGTGCCAGCAGCTCGGCCCCACAGGGAATGGAGACCCAGTACTTC.

Note on this clone: Other nucleotide sequences from this sample produce the same CDR3. The chain joins TRBV11-2 to TRBJ2-3, with D unresolved. The CDR3 length is 14 residues. Trimming took off 0 bases at V and 2 bases at J, with 6 bases between the two ends. The germline CDR1 and CDR2 sequences are SGHAT and FQNNGV. The CDR3 here is CASSLDRVTDTQYF. Here the CDR3 DNA reads TGTGCCAGCAGCTTAGATCGGGTCACAGATACGCAGTATTTT.

As regards this clone: Other nucleotide sequences from this sample produce the same CDR3. The gene calls are TRBV7-2 and TRBJ1-4; D is ambiguous. V gave up 5 bases and J gave up 5 bases, with 9 bases separating them. The CDR3 covers 13 residues. CDR1 SGHTA and CDR2 FQGNSA come from the germline V gene. The CDR3 sequence: CASSRGTNEKLFF. In nucleotides, the CDR3 is TGTGCCAGCAGCCGGGGTACCAATGAAAAACTGTTTTTT.

This clone has a single count. V usage is TRBV18 and J usage is TRBJ2-2, with 7 bases identical to TRBD1. Germline V CDR1 and CDR2: KGHSH, LQKENI. This CDR3 is 16 amino acids long. V lost 0 bases, J lost 1 base, and 2 bases stayed unmatched. The CDR3 here is CASSPPTGVNTGELFF. The CDR3, as DNA: TGTGCCAGCTCACCACCTACAGGGGTGAACACCGGGGAGCTGTTTTTT.

J is TRBJ2-1 and V is TRBV6-6; 14 nucleotides agree with TRBD2. The length of the CDR3 is 15 residues. Germline assignment: CDR1 MNHNY and CDR2 SVGAGI (reference sequence). With 6 bases clipped from V and 7 bases from J, the junction kept 5 bases outside the gene matches. Here the CDR3 DNA reads TGTGCCAGCAGACCGGGGACTAGCGGGAGTAATGAGCAGTTCTTC. Its protein is CASRPGTSGSNEQFF.

The rearrangement joins TRBV28 to TRBJ2-7, with D unclear. Deletions cut 3 bases from V and 7 bases from J, with 16 bases between. The CDR3 has 14 residues. Germline V CDR1 and CDR2: MDHEN, SYDVKM. CDR3 coding DNA: TGTGCCAGCAGTTTCCCCCGCGCCCTGGGGGAGCAGTACTTC. Its translation: CASSFPRALGEQYF.

The chain recombines TRBV4-2 with TRBJ1-1; D not certain. This CDR3 has 14 residues. Per the germline V gene, CDR1 is LGHNA and CDR2 is YNFKEQ. V lost 2 bases and J lost 0, with 7 bases in between. This CDR3 is CASSQRTVNTEAFF. Written as DNA, the CDR3 is TGTGCCAGCAGCCAAAGGACTGTGAACACTGAAGCTTTCTTT.

The rearrangement joins TRBV5-4 to TRBJ2-1, with D hard to call. CDR1 and CDR2 (germline): SGHNT, YYREEE (reference sequence). CDR3 size: 11 residues. The germline V and J ends were trimmed by 5 bases and 8 bases, with 8 bases remaining between them. The CDR3 reads CASSLRDEQFF. The CDR3 coding sequence is TGTGCCAGCAGTCTAAGGGATGAGCAGTTCTTC.

The V call is TRBV7-9, the J call TRBJ1-1; D is undetermined. V gave up 5 bases and J gave up 0 bases, with 16 bases separating them. From germline, CDR1 is SEHNR and CDR2 FQNEAQ (reference sequence). This CDR3 has 16 residues. The CDR3 is CASSPFPLIMNTEAFF. Here the CDR3 DNA reads TGTGCCAGCAGCCCTTTTCCGCTGATCATGAACACTGAAGCTTTCTTT.

The chain has TRBV4-1 and TRBJ2-1, with D uncertain. The CDR3 is 16 residues long. The germline CDR1 and CDR2 sequences are MGHRA and YSYEKL. Between the trimmed V and J ends, which lost 2 bases and 0 bases, there was a span of 11 bases. CDR3 sequence reads: CASSQPFRSSYNEQFF. The CDR3 DNA is TGCGCCAGCAGCCAACCCTTCCGGAGCTCCTACAATGAGCAGTTCTTC.

Regarding this clone: Other DNA sequences of this sample code for an identical CDR3. The CDR3 here is CASSPGLAGGDEQFF. The CDR3, as DNA: TGTGCCAGCAGCCCGGGACTAGCGGGTGGGGATGAGCAGTTCTTC. V and J are TRBV7-9 and TRBJ2-1; 12 bases are a match to TRBD2. The CDR3 covers 15 residues. V dropped 5 bases and J dropped 8; count of bases not matched to a gene: 7. Germline CDR1 reads SEHNR; CDR2 reads FQNEAQ (reference sequence).

Turning to this clone: Other DNA sequences in this sample translate to the same CDR3. The chain links TRBV5-1 to TRBJ2-5; no reliable D call. The CDR3 is 12 residues long. Germline loops: CDR1 SGHRS, CDR2 YFSETQ. Trimming took off 2 bases at V and 2 bases at J, with 4 bases between the two ends. The CDR3 sequence is CASSLPQETQYF. In DNA, the CDR3 is TGCGCCAGCAGCTTACCTCAAGAGACCCAGTACTTC.

This rearrangement joins TRBV1 to TRBJ2-4. TRBV1 is tagged as a pseudogene. CDR3 length equals 16 residues. The chain's CDR3 is CTSSQVKEGGRNIQYF. The CDR3 DNA sequence: TGCACCAGCAGCCAAGTTAAGGAGGGGGGACGAAACATTCAGTACTTC.

V and J are TRBV11-2 and TRBJ2-7; weak D call: TRBD1 (5 bases). In germline, CDR1 is SGHAT, CDR2 FQNNGV. V lost 4 bases to trimming and J lost 6 bases, with 16 bases between them. The CDR3 is made up of 14 amino acids. The CDR3 DNA follows: TGTGCCAGCAGCTCCCTCCGGACAACGGGCGAGCAGTACTTC. Protein: CASSSLRTTGEQYF.

The chain uses TRBV5-8 and TRBJ2-6; D not certain. Between the trimmed V and J ends, which lost 4 bases and 2 bases, there was a span of 13 bases. The V gene's germline CDR1 is SGHTS and CDR2 YDEGEE. The CDR3 sequence is 16 residues long. CDR3 sequence: CASSPRRQAGANVLTF. In nucleotides, the CDR3 is TGTGCCAGCAGCCCCAGAAGGCAGGCTGGGGCCAACGTCCTGACTTTC.

The chain links TRBV20-1 to TRBJ1-2, with 7 bases lining up with TRBD1. V lost 5 bases to trimming and J lost 6 bases; unmatched junction nucleotides: 3. The CDR3 length is 11 residues. Germline CDR1 reads DFQATT; CDR2 reads SNEGSKA (reference sequence). CDR3 sequence reads: CSALGTDGYTF. The CDR3 nucleotides read TGCAGTGCTTTAGGGACAGATGGCTACACCTTC.